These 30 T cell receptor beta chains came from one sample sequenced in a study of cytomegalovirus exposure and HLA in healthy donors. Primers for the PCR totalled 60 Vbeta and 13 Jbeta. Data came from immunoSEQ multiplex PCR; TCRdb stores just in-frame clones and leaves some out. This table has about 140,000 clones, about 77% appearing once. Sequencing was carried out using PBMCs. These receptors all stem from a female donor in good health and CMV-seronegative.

The CDR3 loop is CASSRQGRNTEAFF. Written as DNA, the CDR3 is TGTGCCAGCAGCCGACAGGGAAGGAACACTGAAGCTTTCTTT. The chain joins TRBV6-1 to TRBJ1-1; TRBD1 aligns across 7 bases. The CDR3 totals 14 residues. V lost 6 bases to trimming and J lost 1 base; unmatched junction nucleotides: 5. Germline V gene sequence: CDR1 MNHNS, CDR2 SASEGT.

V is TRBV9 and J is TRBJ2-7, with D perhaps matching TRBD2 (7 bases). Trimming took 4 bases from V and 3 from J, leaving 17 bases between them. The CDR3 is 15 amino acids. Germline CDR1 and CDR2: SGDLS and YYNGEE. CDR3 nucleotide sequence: TGTGCCAGCAGCCCCCGATGGGGGGGCGGCTACGAGCAGTACTTC. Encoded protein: CASSPRWGGGYEQYF.

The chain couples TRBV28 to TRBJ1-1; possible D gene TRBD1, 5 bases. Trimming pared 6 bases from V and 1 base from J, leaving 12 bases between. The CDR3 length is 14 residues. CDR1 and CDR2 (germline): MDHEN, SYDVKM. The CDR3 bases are TGTGCCAGCAGCTTGGGGCGGGGGAACACTGAAGCTTTCTTT. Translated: CASSLGRGNTEAFF. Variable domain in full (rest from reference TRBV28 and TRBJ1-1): DVKVTQSSRYLVKRTGEKVFLECVQDMDHENMFWYRQDPGLGLRLIYFSYDVKMKEKGDIPEGYSVSREKKERFSLILESASTNQTSMYLCASSLGRGNTEAFFGQGTRLTVV.

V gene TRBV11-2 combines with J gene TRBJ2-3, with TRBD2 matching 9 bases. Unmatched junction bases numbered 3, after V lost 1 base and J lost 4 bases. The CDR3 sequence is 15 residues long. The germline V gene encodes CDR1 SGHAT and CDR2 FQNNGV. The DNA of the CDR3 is TGTGCCAGCAGCTTAGGACTAGCGGCTTCAGATACGCAGTATTTT. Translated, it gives CASSLGLAASDTQYF.

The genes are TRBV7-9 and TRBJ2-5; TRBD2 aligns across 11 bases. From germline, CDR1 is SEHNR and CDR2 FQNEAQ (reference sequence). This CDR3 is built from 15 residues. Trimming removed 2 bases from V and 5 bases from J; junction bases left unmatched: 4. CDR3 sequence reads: CASSLLAGGHETQYF. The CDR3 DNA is TGTGCCAGCAGCTTACTAGCGGGGGGCCACGAGACCCAGTACTTC.

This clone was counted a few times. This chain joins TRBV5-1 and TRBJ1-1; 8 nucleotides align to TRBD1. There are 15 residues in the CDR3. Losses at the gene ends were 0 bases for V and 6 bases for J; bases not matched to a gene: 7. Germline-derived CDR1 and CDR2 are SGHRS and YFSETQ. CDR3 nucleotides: TGCGCCAGCAGCTTGGCCCTGGACAGGGACGCTGAAGCTTTCTTT. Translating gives CASSLALDRDAEAFF. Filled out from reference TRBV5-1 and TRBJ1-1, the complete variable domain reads KAGVTQTPRYLIKTRGQQVTLSCSPISGHRSVSWYQQTPGQGLQFLFEYFSETQRNKGNFPGRFSGRQFSNSRSEMNVSTLELGDSALYLCASSLALDRDAEAFFGQGTRLTVV.

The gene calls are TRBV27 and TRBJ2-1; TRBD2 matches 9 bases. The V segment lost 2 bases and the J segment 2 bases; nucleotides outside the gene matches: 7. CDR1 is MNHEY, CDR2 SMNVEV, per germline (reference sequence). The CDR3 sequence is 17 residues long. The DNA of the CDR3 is TGTGCCAGCAGTTTAGGGGTAGCGGGAGCAACCTACAATGAGCAGTTCTTC. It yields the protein CASSLGVAGATYNEQFF.

The CDR3 DNA reads TGTGCCAGCAGCTCGGCAGGGGGCGCTTTGTATACTGAAGCTTTCTTT. Amino acid sequence: CASSSAGGALYTEAFF. The gene calls are TRBV11-2 and TRBJ1-1, with 8 bases identical to TRBD1. The junction had 12 bases not matched to a gene; V was cut back by 4 bases and J by 5 bases. Germline CDR1 is SGHAT and CDR2 is FQNNGV. The CDR3 extends over 16 amino acids.

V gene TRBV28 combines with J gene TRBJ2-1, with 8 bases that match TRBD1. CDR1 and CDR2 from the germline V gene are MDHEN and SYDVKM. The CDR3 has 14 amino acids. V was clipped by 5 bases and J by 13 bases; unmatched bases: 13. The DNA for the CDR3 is TGTGCCAGCAGTGCCGGACAGGGTCAGGGCCAACAGTTCTTC. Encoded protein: CASSAGQGQGQQFF. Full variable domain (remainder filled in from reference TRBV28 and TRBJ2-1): DVKVTQSSRYLVKRTGEKVFLECVQDMDHENMFWYRQDPGLGLRLIYFSYDVKMKEKGDIPEGYSVSREKKERFSLILESASTNQTSMYLCASSAGQGQGQQFFGPGTRLTVL.

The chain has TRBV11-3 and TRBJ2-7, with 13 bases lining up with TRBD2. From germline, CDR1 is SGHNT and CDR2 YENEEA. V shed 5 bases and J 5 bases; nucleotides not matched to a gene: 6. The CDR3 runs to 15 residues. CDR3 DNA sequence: TGTGCCAGCAGCCCCCGGACTAGCGGGAGAGACGAGCAGTACTTC. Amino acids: CASSPRTSGRDEQYF.

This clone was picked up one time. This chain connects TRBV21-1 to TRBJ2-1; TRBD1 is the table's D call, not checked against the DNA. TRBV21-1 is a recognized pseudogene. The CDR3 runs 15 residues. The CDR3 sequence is CASSVRDRGTGEQFF. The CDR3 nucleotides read TGTGCCAGCAGCGTCCGGGACAGGGGGACCGGTGAGCAGTTCTTC.

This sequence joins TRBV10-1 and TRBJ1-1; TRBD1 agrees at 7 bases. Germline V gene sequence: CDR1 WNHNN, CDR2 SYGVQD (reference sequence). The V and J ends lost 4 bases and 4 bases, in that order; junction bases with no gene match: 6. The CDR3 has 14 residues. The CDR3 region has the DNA TGCGCCAGCAGTGGATACAGGGGAGCCACTGAAGCTTTCTTT. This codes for CASSGYRGATEAFF.

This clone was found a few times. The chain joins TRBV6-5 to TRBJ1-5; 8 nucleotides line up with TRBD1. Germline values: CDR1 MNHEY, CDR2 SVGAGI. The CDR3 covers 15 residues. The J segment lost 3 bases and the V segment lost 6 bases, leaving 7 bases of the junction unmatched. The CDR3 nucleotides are TGTGCCAGCAGCCAAGACAGGGGTTCCAATCAGCCCCAGCATTTT. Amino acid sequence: CASSQDRGSNQPQHF.

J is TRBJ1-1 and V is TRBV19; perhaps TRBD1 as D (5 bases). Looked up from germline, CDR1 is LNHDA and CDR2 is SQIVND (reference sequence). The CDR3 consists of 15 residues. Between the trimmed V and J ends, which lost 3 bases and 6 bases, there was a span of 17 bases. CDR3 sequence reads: CASSMAGVSGSEAFF. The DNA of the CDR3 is TGTGCCAGTAGTATGGCGGGGGTCTCGGGCTCTGAAGCTTTCTTT.

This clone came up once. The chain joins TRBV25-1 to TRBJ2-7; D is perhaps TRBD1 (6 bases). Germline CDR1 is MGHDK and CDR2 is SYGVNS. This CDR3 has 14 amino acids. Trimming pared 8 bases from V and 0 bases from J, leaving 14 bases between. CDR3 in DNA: TGTGCCAGCCGCGCCCGGACAGACTCCTACGAGCAGTACTTC. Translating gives CASRARTDSYEQYF.

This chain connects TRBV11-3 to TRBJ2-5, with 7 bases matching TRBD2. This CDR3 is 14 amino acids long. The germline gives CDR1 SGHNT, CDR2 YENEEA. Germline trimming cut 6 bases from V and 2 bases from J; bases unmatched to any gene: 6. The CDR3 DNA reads TGTGCCAGCAGTTTTTCAGCGGGGCAAGAGACCCAGTACTTC. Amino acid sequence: CASSFSAGQETQYF.

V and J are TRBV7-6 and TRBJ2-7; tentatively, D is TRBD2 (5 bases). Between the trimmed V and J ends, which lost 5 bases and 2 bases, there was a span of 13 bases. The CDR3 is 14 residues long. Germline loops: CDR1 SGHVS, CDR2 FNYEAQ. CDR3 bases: TGTGCCAGCAGCCCCCCGAGGGCAGCCTACGAGCAGTACTTC. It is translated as CASSPPRAAYEQYF. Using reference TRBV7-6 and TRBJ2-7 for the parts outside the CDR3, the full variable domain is GAGVSQSPRYKVTKRGQDVALRCDPISGHVSLYWYRQALGQGPEFLTYFNYEAQQDKSGLPNDRFSAERPEGSISTLTIQRTEQRDSAMYRCASSPPRAAYEQYFGPGTRLTVT.

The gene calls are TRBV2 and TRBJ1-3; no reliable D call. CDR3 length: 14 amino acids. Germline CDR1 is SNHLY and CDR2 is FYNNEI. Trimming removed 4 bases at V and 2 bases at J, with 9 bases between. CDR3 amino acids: CASSVTAAGNTIYF. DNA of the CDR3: TGTGCCAGCAGTGTAACAGCGGCTGGAAACACCATATATTTT.

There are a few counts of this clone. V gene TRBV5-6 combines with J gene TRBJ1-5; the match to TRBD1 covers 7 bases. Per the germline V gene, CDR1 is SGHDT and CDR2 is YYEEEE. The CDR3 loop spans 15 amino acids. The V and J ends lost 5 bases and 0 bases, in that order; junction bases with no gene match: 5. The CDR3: CASSLGTVSNQPQHF. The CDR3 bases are TGTGCCAGCAGTCTAGGGACAGTTAGCAATCAGCCCCAGCATTTT.

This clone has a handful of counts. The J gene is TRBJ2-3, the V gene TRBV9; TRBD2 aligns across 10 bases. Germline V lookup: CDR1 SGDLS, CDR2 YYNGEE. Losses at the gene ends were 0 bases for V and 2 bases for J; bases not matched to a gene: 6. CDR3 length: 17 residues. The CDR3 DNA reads TGTGCCAGCAGCGTAGCCCCGGGACTAGCGAACACAGATACGCAGTATTTT. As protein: CASSVAPGLANTDTQYF.

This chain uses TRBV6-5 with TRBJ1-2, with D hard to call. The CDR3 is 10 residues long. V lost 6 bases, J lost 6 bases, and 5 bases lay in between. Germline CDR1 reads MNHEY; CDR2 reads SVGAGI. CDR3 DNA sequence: TGTGCCAGCAGAAGCGATGGCTACACCTTC. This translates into CASRSDGYTF.

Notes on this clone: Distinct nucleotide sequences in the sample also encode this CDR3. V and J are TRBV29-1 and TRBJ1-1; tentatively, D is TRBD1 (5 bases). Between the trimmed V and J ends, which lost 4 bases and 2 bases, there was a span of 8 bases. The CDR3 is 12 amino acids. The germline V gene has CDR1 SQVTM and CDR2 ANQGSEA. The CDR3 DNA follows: TGCAGCGTTGGACAGACTAACACTGAAGCTTTCTTT. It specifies CSVGQTNTEAFF.

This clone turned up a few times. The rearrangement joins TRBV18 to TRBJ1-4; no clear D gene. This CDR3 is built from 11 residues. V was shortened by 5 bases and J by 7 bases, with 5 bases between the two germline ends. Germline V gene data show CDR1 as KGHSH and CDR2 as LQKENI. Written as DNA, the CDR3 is TGTGCCAGCTCAGCCGGTGAAAAACTGTTTTTT. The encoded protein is CASSAGEKLFF.

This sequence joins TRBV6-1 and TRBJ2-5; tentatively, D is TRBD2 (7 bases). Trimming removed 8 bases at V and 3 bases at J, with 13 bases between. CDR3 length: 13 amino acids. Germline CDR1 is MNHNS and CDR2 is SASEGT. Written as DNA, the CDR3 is TGTGCCAGCTTTTTAGGGGGGGAAGAGACCCAGTACTTC. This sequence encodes CASFLGGEETQYF.

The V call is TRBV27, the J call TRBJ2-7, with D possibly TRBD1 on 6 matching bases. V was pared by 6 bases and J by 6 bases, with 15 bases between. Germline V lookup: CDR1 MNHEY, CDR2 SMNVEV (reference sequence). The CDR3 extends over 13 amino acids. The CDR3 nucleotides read TGTGCCAGCAGACCGACAGGCCCTAGCGAGCAGTACTTC. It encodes CASRPTGPSEQYF.

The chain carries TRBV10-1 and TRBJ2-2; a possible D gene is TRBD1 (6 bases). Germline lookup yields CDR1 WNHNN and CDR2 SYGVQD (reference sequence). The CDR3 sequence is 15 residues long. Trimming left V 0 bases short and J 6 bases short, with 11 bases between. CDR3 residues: CASSESSAGAGELFF. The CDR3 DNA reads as TGCGCCAGCAGTGAGTCGTCGGCAGGGGCCGGGGAGCTGTTTTTT.

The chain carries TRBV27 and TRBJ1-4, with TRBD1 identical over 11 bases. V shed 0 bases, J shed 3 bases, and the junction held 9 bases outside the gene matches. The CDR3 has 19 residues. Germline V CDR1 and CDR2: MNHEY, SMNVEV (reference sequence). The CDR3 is CASSLSVRTGGASNEKLFF. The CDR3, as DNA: TGTGCCAGCAGTTTATCCGTAAGGACAGGGGGCGCGTCTAATGAAAAACTGTTTTTT.

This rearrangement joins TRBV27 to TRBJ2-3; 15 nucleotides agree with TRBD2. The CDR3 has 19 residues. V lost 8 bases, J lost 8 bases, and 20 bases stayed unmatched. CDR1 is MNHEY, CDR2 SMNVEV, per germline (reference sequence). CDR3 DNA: TGTGCCAGCCGACTCTCGGGACTAGCGGGGGGCCCGTCAGTAGTTACGCAGTATTTT. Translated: CASRLSGLAGGPSVVTQYF.

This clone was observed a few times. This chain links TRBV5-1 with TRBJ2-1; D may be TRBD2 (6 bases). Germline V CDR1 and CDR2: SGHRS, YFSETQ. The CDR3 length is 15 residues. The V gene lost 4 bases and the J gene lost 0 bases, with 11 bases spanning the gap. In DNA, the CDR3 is TGCGCCAGCAGCCCCGTGGAGGGCTCCTACAATGAGCAGTTCTTC. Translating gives CASSPVEGSYNEQFF.

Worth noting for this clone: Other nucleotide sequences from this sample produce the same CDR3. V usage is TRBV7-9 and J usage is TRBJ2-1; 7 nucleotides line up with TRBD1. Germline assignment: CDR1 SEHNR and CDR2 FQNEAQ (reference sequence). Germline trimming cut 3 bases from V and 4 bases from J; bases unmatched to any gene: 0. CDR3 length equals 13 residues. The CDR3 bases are TGTGCCAGCAGCTTGGGACAGTACAATGAGCAGTTCTTC. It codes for CASSLGQYNEQFF.